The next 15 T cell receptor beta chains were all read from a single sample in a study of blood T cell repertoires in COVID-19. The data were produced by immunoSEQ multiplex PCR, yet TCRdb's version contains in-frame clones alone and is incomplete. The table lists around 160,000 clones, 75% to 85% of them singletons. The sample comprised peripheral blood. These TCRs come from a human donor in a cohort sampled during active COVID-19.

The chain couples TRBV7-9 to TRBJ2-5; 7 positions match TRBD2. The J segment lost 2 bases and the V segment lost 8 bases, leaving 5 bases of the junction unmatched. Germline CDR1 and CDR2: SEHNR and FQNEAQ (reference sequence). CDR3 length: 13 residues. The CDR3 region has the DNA TGTGCCAGCGCAACTAGCGAGCAAGAGACCCAGTACTTC. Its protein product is CASATSEQETQYF. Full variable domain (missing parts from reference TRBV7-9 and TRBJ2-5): DTGVSQNPRHKITKRGQNVTFRCDPISEHNRLYWYRQTLGQGPEFLTYFQNEAQLEKSRLLSDRFSAERPKGSFSTLEIQRTEQGDSAMYLCASATSEQETQYFGPGTRLLVL.

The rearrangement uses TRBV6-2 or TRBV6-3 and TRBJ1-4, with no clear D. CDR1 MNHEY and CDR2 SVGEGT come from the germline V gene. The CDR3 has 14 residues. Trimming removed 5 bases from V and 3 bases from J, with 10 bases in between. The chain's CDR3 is CASSHSTSNEKLFF. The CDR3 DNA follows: TGTGCCAGCAGTCACAGCACGTCTAATGAAAAACTGTTTTTT.

CDR3 nucleotides: TGTGCCAGCAGTGGTGAGGGAAATTCACCCCTCCACTTT. Its translation is CASSGEGNSPLHF. The genes are TRBV2 and TRBJ1-6, with unresolved D. This CDR3 comprises 13 residues. Looked up from germline, CDR1 is SNHLY and CDR2 is FYNNEI. Trimming took off 4 bases at V and 7 bases at J, with 8 bases between the two ends.

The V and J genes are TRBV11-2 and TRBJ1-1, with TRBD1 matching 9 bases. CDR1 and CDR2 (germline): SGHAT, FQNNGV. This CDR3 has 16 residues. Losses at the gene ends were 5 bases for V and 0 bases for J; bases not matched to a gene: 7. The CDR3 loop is CASSRGQGLVNTEAFF. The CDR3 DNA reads TGTGCCAGCAGCCGTGGACAGGGGTTAGTGAACACTGAAGCTTTCTTT. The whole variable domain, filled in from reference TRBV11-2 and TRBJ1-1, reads EAGVAQSPRYKIIEKRQSVAFWCNPISGHATLYWYQQILGQGPKLLIQFQNNGVVDDSQLPKDRFSAERLKGVDSTLKIQPAKLEDSAVYLCASSRGQGLVNTEAFFGQGTRLTVV.

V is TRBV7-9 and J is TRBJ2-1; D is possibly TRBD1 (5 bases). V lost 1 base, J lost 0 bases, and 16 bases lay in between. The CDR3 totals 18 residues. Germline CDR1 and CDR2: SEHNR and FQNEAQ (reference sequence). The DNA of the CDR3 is TGTGCCAGCAGCTTAGGGGCCCTTGGACACGACTCCTACAATGAGCAGTTCTTC. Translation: CASSLGALGHDSYNEQFF.

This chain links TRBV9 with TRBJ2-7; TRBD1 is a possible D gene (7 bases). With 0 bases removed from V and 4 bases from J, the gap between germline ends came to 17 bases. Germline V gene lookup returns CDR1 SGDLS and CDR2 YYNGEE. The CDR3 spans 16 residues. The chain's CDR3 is CASSVGGGTDGYEQYF. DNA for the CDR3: TGTGCCAGCAGCGTAGGTGGGGGGACAGATGGTTACGAGCAGTACTTC.

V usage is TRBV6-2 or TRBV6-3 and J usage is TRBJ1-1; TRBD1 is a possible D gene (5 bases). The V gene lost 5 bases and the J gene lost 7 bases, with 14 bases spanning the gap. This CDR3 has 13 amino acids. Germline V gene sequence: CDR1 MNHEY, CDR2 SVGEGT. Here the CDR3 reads CASSTGGRVEAFF. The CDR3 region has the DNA TGTGCCAGCAGTACCGGGGGAAGAGTTGAAGCTTTCTTT.

The CDR3 sequence: CAWKTPPEEYNEQFF. The CDR3 DNA sequence: TGTGCCTGGAAAACTCCTCCCGAGGAGTACAATGAGCAGTTCTTC. The chain is built from TRBV30 and TRBJ2-1, with no clear D. V was clipped by 4 bases and J by 4 bases, with 17 bases between them. This CDR3 comprises 15 residues. The germline V gene has CDR1 GTSNPN and CDR2 SVGIG (reference sequence).

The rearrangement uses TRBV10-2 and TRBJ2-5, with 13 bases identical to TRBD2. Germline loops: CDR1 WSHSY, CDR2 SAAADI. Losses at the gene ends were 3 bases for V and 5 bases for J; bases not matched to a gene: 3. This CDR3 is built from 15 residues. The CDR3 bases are TGCGCCAGCAGTGACTCGACTAGCGGGGGGGAGACCCAGTACTTC. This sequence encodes CASSDSTSGGETQYF.

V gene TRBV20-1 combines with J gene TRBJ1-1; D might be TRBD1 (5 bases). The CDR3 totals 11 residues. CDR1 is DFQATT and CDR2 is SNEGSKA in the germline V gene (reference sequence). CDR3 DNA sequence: TGCAGCCGGAGGGGTAACACTGAAGCTTTCTTT. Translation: CSRRGNTEAFF.

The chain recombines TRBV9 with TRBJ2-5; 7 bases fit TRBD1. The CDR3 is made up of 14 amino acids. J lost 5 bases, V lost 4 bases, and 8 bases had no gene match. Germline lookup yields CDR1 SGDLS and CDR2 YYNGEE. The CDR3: CASSPQGVGETQYF. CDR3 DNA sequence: TGTGCCAGCAGCCCCCAGGGGGTAGGGGAGACCCAGTACTTC. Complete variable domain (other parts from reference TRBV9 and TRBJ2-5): DSGVTQTPKHLITATGQRVTLRCSPRSGDLSVYWYQQSLDQGLQFLIQYYNGEERAKGNILERFSAQQFPDLHSELNLSSLELGDSALYFCASSPQGVGETQYFGPGTRLLVL.

In DNA, the CDR3 is TGTGCCAGCAGTTACGCGGGGGGGCGTCAGACCCAGTACTTC. It specifies CASSYAGGRQTQYF. The V gene is TRBV6-2 or TRBV6-3, the J gene TRBJ2-5; 9 nucleotides match TRBD2. CDR3 size: 14 residues. V was clipped by 2 bases and J by 6 bases; unmatched bases: 4. The V gene's germline CDR1 is MNHEY and CDR2 SVGEGT.

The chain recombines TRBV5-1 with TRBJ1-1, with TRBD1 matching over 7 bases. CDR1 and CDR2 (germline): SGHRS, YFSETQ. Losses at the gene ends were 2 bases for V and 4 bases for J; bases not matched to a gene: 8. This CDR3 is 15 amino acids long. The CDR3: CASSFIDRDSTEAFF. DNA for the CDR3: TGCGCCAGCAGCTTTATTGACAGGGACAGCACTGAAGCTTTCTTT.

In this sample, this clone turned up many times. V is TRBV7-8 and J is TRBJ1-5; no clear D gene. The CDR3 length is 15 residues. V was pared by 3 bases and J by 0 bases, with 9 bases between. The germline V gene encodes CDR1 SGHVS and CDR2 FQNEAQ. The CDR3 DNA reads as TGTGCCAGCAGCTTGGACGGGAATAGCAATCAGCCCCAGCATTTT. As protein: CASSLDGNSNQPQHF.

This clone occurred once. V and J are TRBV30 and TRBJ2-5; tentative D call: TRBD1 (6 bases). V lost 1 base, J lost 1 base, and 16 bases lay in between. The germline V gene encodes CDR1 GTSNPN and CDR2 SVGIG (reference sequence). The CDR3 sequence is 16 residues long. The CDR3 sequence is CAWSAGTSLTQETQYF. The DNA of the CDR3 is TGTGCCTGGAGTGCCGGGACATCCCTCACCCAAGAGACCCAGTACTTC.